This paragraph reports one T cell receptor (beta chain). No antigen is known for it. This record belongs to a study of shared clonotypes between healthy human individuals. For the study at large: CD4 naive and CD4 memory each took three plates per donor, while CD8 naive took two and CD8 memory one.

Study-level points and caveats: All-four-donor shared clonotypes had higher generation probabilities than non-shared clonotypes did.

Deep was the level used in running the assay. In replicate PCRs of sorted subsets, roughly 200 ng DNA, roughly 27,000 T cell genomes, was used. Assay: immunoSEQ multiplex PCR; the TCRdb copy retains only in-frame clones and omits some. The profile shows about 2.3 million clones, over 85% of them singletons. Germline V gives CDR1 SEHNR, CDR2 FQNEAQ (reference sequence). The V end was cut by 3 bases, the J end by 2 bases, with 4 bases between. CDR3 length: 13 amino acids. The sequenced material came from naive CD4+ T cells from PBMCs. As for subset: CD45RA+ positively selected. The TCR sequence derives from a man between 18 and 35 years old in good health. Some clones in this sample may be carry-over from other donors' samples. The chain carries TRBV7-9 and TRBJ1-4; D remains ambiguous. CDR3: CASSLRTNEKLFF. In DNA form, the CDR3 reads TGTGCCAGCAGCTTGAGGACTAATGAAAAACTGTTTTTT.